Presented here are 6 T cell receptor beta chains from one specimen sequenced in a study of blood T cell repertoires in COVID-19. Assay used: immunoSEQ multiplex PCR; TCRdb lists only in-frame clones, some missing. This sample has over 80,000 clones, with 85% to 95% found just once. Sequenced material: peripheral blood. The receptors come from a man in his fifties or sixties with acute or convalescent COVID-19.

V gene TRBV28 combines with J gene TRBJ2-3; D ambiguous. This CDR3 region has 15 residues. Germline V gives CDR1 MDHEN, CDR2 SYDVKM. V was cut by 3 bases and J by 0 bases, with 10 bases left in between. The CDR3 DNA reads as TGTGCCAGCAGTTTGGGCAGTTCTAGCACAGATACGCAGTATTTT. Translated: CASSLGSSSTDTQYF.

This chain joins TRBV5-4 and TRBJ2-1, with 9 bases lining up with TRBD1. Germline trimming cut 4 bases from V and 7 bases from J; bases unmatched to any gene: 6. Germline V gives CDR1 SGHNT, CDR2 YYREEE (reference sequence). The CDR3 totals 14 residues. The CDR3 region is CASSNRDRVNEQFF. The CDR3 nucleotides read TGTGCCAGCAGCAACCGGGACAGGGTAAATGAGCAGTTCTTC.

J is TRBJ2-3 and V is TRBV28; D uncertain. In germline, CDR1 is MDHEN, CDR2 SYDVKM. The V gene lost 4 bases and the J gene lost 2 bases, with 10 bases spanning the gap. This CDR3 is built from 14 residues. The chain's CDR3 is CASSWASNTDTQYF. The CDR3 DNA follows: TGTGCCAGCAGTTGGGCCTCCAACACAGATACGCAGTATTTT.

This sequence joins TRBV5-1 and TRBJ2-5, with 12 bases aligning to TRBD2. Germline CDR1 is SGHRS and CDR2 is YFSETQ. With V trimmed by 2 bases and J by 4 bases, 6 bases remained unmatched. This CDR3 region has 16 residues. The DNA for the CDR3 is TGCGCCAGCAGCTTACTAGCGGGAGGAGGCGGAGAGACCCAGTACTTC. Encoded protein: CASSLLAGGGGETQYF.

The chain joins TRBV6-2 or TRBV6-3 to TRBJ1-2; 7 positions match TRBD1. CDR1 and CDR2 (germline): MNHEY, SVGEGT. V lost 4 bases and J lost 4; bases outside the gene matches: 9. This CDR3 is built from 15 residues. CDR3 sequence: CASSSEPGQTYGYTF. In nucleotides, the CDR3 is TGTGCCAGCAGTTCCGAGCCGGGACAGACCTATGGCTACACCTTC.

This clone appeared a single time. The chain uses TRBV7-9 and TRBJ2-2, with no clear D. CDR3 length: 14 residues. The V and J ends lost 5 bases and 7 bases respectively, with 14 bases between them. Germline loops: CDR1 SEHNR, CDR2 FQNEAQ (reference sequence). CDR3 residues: CASSPRAYVGELFF. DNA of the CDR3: TGTGCCAGCAGCCCCCGTGCCTACGTCGGGGAGCTGTTTTTT.